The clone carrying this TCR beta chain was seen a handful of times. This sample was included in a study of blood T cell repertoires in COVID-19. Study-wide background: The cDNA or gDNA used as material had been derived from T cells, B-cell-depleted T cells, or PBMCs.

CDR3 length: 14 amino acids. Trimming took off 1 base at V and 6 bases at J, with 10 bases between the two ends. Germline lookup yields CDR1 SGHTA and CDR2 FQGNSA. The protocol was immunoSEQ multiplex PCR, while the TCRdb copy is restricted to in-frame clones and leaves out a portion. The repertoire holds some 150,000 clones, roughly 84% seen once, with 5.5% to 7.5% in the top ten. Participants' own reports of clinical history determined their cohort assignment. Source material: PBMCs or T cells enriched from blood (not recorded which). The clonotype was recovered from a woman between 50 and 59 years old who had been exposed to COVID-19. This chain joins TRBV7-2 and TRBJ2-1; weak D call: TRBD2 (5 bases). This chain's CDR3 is CASSLVGLANEQFF. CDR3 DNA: TGTGCCAGCAGCTTAGTAGGCCTAGCCAATGAGCAGTTCTTC.